This section outlines one T cell receptor (beta chain) sequence together with its context. Its antigen is unidentified. The sample originates from a study of cytomegalovirus exposure and HLA in healthy donors. Notes on the study in general: Later analysis demonstrated an association between a missense DCLRE1C variant and TCR beta V- and J-gene trimming. Reported performance of the classifier showed diagnosis of cytomegalovirus status with high specificity and sensitivity. Likely technical artifact: a cluster of highly shared sequence variants.

V gave up 1 base and J gave up 8 bases, with 12 bases separating them. From germline, CDR1 is SGHKS and CDR2 YYEKEE (reference sequence). This CDR3 has 14 residues. This PCR relied on a set of 60 Vbeta primers and 13 Jbeta primers. Clones were read by immunoSEQ multiplex PCR, and TCRdb kept only the in-frame ones, dropping some. The sample carries approximately 150,000 clones, roughly 80% recorded once. The specimen sequenced was PBMCs. The TCR sequence derives from a male donor in good health and CMV-seronegative. The V and J genes are TRBV5-5 and TRBJ1-4; D ambiguous. CDR3 nucleotide sequence: TGTGCCAGCAGCTTGTTCGCGTCTATCGAAAAACTGTTTTTT. It specifies CASSLFASIEKLFF.